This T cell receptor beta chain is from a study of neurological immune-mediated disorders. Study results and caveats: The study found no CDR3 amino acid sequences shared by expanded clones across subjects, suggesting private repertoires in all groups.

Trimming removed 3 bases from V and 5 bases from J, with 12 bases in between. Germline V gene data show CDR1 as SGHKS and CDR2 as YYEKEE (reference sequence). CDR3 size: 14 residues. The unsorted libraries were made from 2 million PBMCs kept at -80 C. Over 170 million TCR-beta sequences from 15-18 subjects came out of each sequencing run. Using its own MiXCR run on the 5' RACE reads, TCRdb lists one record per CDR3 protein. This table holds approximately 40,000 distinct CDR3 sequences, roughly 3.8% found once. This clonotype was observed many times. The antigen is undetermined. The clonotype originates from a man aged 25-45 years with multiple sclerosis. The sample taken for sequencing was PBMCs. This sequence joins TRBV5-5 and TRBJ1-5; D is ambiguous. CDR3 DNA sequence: TGTGCCAGCAGCTCTCATGGGCTAGATCAGCCCCAGCATTTT. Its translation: CASSSHGLDQPQHF.